The rows below give T cell receptor beta chains drawn from one sample of a study of T-cell memory formation after mild COVID-19. TCRdb processed the 5' RACE reads anew with MiXCR; each CDR3 protein has one entry. The profile shows fewer than 650,000 distinct CDR3 sequences, 15% to 20% of them singletons. Material for sequencing was PBMCs or a T cell subset sorted from them (not recorded which). Receptor source: an adult woman who had mild COVID-19 (a few samples of this study predate the infection). Cell type and time point are not known. Both conserved end residues are part of each CDR3. D genes are given only for firm matches. Size tells how often a clone was seen (once, few, many) or the class of an expanded clone, and some rows leave it out.

TRBV20-1	TRBJ2-3	NA	TRBD2	CSARTRGAHAPQYF	TGCAGTGCTAGAACGCGGGGGGCCCACGCTCCGCAGTATTTT
TRBV7-2	TRBJ2-3	NA	NA	CASLREGGLTDTQYF	TGTGCCAGTTTGCGAGAGGGGGGCCTCACAGATACGCAGTATTTT
TRBV5-1	TRBJ1-1	few	NA	CASSLEGDMNTEAFF	TGCGCCAGCAGCTTGGAGGGAGACATGAACACTGAAGCTTTCTTT
TRBV24-1	TRBJ2-2	NA	NA	CATSDLGIAGSTGELFF	TGTGCCACCAGTGATTTGGGAATTGCAGGGAGCACCGGGGAGCTGTTTTTT
TRBV23-1	TRBJ1-5	few	NA	CASMGDKNQPQHF	TGCGCCAGCATGGGGGACAAGAATCAGCCCCAGCATTTT
TRBV18	TRBJ1-6	few	NA	CASSPPAGGPLHF	TGTGCCAGCTCGCCTCCCGCGGGGGGTCCCCTCCACTTT
TRBV29-1	TRBJ1-2	NA	TRBD1	CSVAGRGFYGYTF	TGCAGCGTTGCTGGCAGGGGGTTCTATGGCTACACCTTC
TRBV7-9	TRBJ2-1	few	TRBD2	CASKGGGYNEQFF	TGTGCCAGCAAGGGCGGGGGATACAATGAGCAGTTCTTC
TRBV20-1	TRBJ1-5	NA	NA	CSARDNKGLSTKPQHF	TGCAGTGCTAGAGATAATAAAGGACTCTCGACTAAGCCCCAGCATTTT
TRBV12-3/TRBV12-4	TRBJ2-7	many	NA	CASSPGFSYEQYF	TGTGCCAGCAGCCCGGGTTTTTCCTACGAGCAGTACTTC
TRBV5-4	TRBJ2-1	NA	NA	CASTFGSQDAYNEQFF	TGTGCCAGCACCTTCGGGTCACAGGATGCCTACAATGAGCAGTTCTTC
TRBV5-1	TRBJ2-7	few	TRBD1	CASSQNRGYNEQYF	TGCGCCAGCAGCCAAAACAGGGGATACAACGAGCAGTACTTC
TRBV12-3/TRBV12-4	TRBJ1-1	few	NA	CASSPYRNQNTEAFF	TGTGCCAGCAGTCCATACAGAAATCAGAACACTGAAGCTTTCTTT
TRBV12-3/TRBV12-4	TRBJ1-5	few	NA	CASSLTRGRNQPQHF	TGTGCCAGCAGCCTAACAAGGGGACGCAATCAGCCCCAGCATTTT
TRBV5-1	TRBJ2-7	NA	NA	CASSLAGTEDYEQYF	TGCGCCAGCAGCCTCGCCGGGACGGAGGACTACGAGCAGTACTTC
TRBV6-5	TRBJ2-4	NA	NA	CASSRGHLRYF	TGTGCCAGCAGCCGGGGACATCTTCGGTACTTC
TRBV30	TRBJ2-2	few	NA	CAWSMDRTGELFF	TGTGCCTGGAGCATGGACAGAACCGGGGAGCTGTTTTTT
TRBV12-3/TRBV12-4	TRBJ2-7	NA	NA	CASSLRERYEQYF	TGTGCCAGCAGTTTACGGGAGCGGTACGAGCAGTACTTC
TRBV2	TRBJ2-1	NA	TRBD1	CASRPDRGNEQFF	TGTGCCAGCAGGCCAGACAGGGGGAATGAGCAGTTCTTC
TRBV19	TRBJ2-2	few	NA	CASSIVGGASTGELFF	TGTGCCAGTAGTATTGTCGGCGGGGCGTCCACCGGGGAGCTGTTTTTT
TRBV7-3	TRBJ2-1	few	TRBD2	CASSRTSVVDEQFF	TGTGCCAGCAGCCGGACTAGCGTTGTGGATGAGCAGTTCTTC
TRBV4-3	TRBJ1-2	few	NA	CASSQVTGAMGYTF	TGCGCCAGCAGCCAAGTAACGGGGGCGATGGGCTACACCTTC
TRBV29-1	TRBJ2-2	few	NA	CSVAPQDGRPANTGELFF	TGCAGCGTTGCCCCCCAGGACGGGCGTCCCGCGAACACCGGGGAGCTGTTTTTT
TRBV30	TRBJ1-3	few	NA	CAWRGASSGNTIYF	TGTGCCTGGAGGGGGGCAAGCTCTGGAAACACCATATATTTT
TRBV7-6	TRBJ2-1	NA	TRBD1	CASSLSATGLQFF	TGTGCCAGCAGCTTATCCGCGACAGGGCTGCAGTTCTTC
TRBV20-1	TRBJ2-3	many	NA	CSARDTRGTDTQYF	TGCAGTGCTAGGGATACGAGGGGGACAGATACGCAGTATTTT
TRBV18	TRBJ2-2	NA	NA	CATSEGSAGELFF	TGTGCCACGTCAGAGGGATCAGCCGGGGAGCTGTTTTTT
TRBV11-3	TRBJ2-1	few	TRBD2	CASSPPGLAGVRNEQFF	TGTGCCAGCAGCCCCCCGGGACTAGCGGGAGTGCGTAATGAGCAGTTCTTC
TRBV18	TRBJ2-7	few	TRBD1	CATSTGPHEQYF	TGTGCCACCTCGACAGGGCCCCACGAGCAGTACTTC
TRBV3-1	TRBJ1-1	NA	NA	CASSQAYSGTEAFF	TGTGCCAGCAGCCAAGCGTACAGTGGAACTGAAGCTTTCTTT
TRBV12-3/TRBV12-4	TRBJ1-1	NA	NA	CASSPVGQGMNTEAFF	TGTGCCAGCAGTCCCGTAGGCCAGGGGATGAACACTGAAGCTTTCTTT
TRBV20-1	TRBJ1-2	few	TRBD1	CSAREGFGDRPNYGYTF	TGCAGTGCTAGAGAGGGGTTTGGGGACAGACCCAACTATGGCTACACCTTC
TRBV19	TRBJ1-5	NA	NA	CASSQDRSSNQPQHF	TGTGCCAGTAGCCAAGACAGGTCCAGTAATCAGCCCCAGCATTTT
TRBV30	TRBJ2-2	NA	NA	CAWSRGAHTGELFF	TGTGCCTGGAGTCGAGGAGCCCACACCGGGGAGCTGTTTTTT
TRBV7-9	TRBJ1-4	NA	NA	CASSSTAVSGALNEKLFF	TGTGCCAGCAGCTCGACAGCGGTCTCAGGGGCCCTTAATGAAAAACTGTTTTTT
TRBV7-2	TRBJ2-3	few	NA	CASSFSSGTQYF	TGTGCCAGCAGCTTCAGTTCTGGTACGCAGTATTTT
TRBV5-1	TRBJ2-2	NA	NA	CASSLAEKGTGELFF	TGCGCCAGCAGCTTGGCCGAGAAGGGGACCGGGGAGCTGTTTTTT
TRBV12-3/TRBV12-4	TRBJ2-3	NA	TRBD2	CASSLSGSLTDTQYF	TGTGCCAGCAGTCTGAGCGGGAGTCTGACAGATACGCAGTATTTT
TRBV7-2	TRBJ1-6	medium-sized	TRBD1	CASSPAPGGNSPLHF	TGTGCCAGCAGCCCCGCCCCAGGGGGAAATTCACCCCTCCACTTT
TRBV7-9	TRBJ1-4	NA	TRBD1	CASSRPWSGGIGTNEKLFF	TGTGCCAGCAGCCGCCCCTGGTCAGGGGGCATCGGAACTAATGAAAAACTGTTTTTT
TRBV2	TRBJ2-1	few	NA	CASSEIVGEQFF	TGTGCCAGCAGTGAAATTGTGGGGGAGCAGTTCTTC
TRBV7-9	TRBJ2-7	few	NA	CASSPSGARDEQYF	TGTGCCAGCAGCCCTTCCGGGGCGCGGGACGAGCAGTACTTC
TRBV2	TRBJ1-1	few	NA	CASRLGLNTEAFF	TGTGCCAGCAGGCTCGGGCTGAACACTGAAGCTTTCTTT
TRBV7-8	TRBJ2-5	once	TRBD2	CASSTRLAGVETQYF	TGTGCCAGCAGCACCCGACTAGCGGGAGTTGAGACCCAGTACTTC
TRBV15	TRBJ1-1	few	TRBD1	CATSRGQGRTEAFF	TGTGCCACCAGCAGAGGACAGGGGAGGACTGAAGCTTTCTTT
TRBV7-2	TRBJ1-1	few	NA	CASSFIPKWRSGNTEAFF	TGTGCCAGCAGCTTCATACCAAAATGGCGATCCGGGAACACTGAAGCTTTCTTT
TRBV14	TRBJ2-1	many	NA	CASSHLGGFGDEQFF	TGTGCCAGCAGCCACTTGGGGGGTTTCGGAGATGAGCAGTTCTTC
TRBV6-1	TRBJ1-2	NA	NA	CASSEYPGGNGYTF	TGTGCCAGCAGTGAATATCCGGGGGGCAACGGCTACACCTTC
TRBV5-1	TRBJ2-7	NA	TRBD1	CASSLGGTGFFYEQYF	TGCGCCAGCAGCTTGGGAGGGACAGGGTTTTTCTACGAGCAGTACTTC
TRBV29-1	TRBJ1-1	few	NA	CSAVDSVAFF	TGCAGCGCTGTCGACAGCGTGGCTTTCTTT
TRBV6-5	TRBJ1-2	NA	NA	CASTSSAYYGYTF	TGTGCCAGCACCTCCTCAGCTTACTATGGCTACACCTTC
TRBV6-5	TRBJ1-1	few	TRBD1	CASSTTGMNTEAFF	TGTGCCAGCAGTACGACAGGGATGAACACTGAAGCTTTCTTT
TRBV7-9	TRBJ2-3	few	NA	CASSGRVGRLVDTQYF	TGTGCCAGCAGCGGACGTGTAGGACGTCTTGTCGATACGCAGTATTTT
TRBV24-1	TRBJ2-3	many	TRBD2	CATRPSGLRDTQYF	TGTGCCACCAGGCCCTCGGGACTACGAGATACGCAGTATTTT